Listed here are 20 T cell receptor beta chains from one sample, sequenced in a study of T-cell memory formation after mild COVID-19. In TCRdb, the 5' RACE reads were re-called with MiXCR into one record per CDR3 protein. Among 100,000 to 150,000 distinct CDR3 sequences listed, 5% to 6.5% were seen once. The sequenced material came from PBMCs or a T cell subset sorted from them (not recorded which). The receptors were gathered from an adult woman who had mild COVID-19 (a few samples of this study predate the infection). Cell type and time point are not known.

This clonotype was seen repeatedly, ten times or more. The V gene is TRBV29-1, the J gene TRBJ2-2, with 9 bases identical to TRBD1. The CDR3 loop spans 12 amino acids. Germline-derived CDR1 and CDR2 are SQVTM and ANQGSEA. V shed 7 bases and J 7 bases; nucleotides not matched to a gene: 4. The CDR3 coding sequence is TGCAGCGGGGGACAGGGAGTCGGGGAGCTGTTTTTT. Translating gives CSGGQGVGELFF.

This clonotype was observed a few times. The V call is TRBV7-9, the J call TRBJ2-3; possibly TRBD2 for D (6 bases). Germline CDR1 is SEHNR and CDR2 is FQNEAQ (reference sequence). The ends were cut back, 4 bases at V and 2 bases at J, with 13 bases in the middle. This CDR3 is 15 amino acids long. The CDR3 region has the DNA TGTGCCAGCAGCTGGGACTTTCAAAACACAGATACGCAGTATTTT. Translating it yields CASSWDFQNTDTQYF.

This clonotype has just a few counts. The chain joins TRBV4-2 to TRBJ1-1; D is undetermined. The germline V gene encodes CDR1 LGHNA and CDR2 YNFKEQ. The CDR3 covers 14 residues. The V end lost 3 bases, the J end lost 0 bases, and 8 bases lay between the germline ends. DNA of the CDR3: TGTGCCAGCAGCCAGGAAAGGGTGAACACTGAAGCTTTCTTT. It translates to CASSQERVNTEAFF.

The CDR3: CAISAGQSYEQYF. The CDR3 DNA sequence: TGTGCCATCAGTGCCGGACAGAGCTACGAGCAGTACTTC. The V gene is TRBV10-3, the J gene TRBJ2-7; D might be TRBD1 (6 bases). The CDR3 length is 13 residues. Trimming shortened V by 4 bases and J by 3 bases, and 10 bases separated the two germline ends. Germline V lookup: CDR1 ENHRY, CDR2 SYGVKD.

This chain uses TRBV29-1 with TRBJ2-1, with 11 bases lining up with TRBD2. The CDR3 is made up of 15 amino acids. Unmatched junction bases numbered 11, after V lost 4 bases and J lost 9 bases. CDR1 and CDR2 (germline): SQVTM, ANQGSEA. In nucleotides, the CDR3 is TGCAGCGTTGCGATCCTAGCGGGGGGCCTCAGTGAGCAGTTCTTC. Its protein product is CSVAILAGGLSEQFF.

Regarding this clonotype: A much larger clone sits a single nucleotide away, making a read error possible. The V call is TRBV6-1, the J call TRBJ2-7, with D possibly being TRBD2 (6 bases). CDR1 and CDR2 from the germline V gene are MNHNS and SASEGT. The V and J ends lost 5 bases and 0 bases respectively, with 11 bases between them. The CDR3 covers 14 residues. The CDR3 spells CASSRDCSSYEQYF. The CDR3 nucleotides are TGTGCCAGCAGTCGGGACTGTTCCTCCTACGAGCAGTACTTC.

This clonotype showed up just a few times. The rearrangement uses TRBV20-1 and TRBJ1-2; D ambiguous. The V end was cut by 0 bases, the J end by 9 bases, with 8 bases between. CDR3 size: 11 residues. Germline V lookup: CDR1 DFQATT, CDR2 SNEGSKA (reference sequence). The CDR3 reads CSARDTPSYTF. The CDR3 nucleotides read TGCAGTGCTAGAGATACCCCGAGCTACACCTTC.

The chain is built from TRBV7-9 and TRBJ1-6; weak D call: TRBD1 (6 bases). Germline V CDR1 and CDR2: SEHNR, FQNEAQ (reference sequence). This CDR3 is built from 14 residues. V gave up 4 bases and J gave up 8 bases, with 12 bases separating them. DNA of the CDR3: TGTGCCAGCAGCTCGGGACAATGGGATTCACCCCTCCACTTT. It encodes CASSSGQWDSPLHF.

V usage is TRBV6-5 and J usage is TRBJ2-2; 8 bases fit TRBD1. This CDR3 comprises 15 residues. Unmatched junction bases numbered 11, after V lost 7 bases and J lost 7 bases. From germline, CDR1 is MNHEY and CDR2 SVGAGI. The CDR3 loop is CASKPNRGWDGELFF. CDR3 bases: TGTGCCAGCAAGCCTAACAGGGGGTGGGACGGGGAGCTGTTTTTT.

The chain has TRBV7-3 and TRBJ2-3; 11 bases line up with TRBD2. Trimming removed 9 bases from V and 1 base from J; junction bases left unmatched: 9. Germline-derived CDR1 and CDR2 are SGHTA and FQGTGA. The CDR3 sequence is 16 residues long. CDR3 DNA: TGTGCCAGTTGGTCGACTAGCGGGGTTCGCACAGATACGCAGTATTTT. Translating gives CASWSTSGVRTDTQYF.

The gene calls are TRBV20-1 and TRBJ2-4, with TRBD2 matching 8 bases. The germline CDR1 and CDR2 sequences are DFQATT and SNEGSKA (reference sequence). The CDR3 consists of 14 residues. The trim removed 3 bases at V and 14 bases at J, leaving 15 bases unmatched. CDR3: CSASRGGKKYHEYF. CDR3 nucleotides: TGCAGTGCTAGTCGGGGGGGGAAAAAATATCATGAGTACTTC.

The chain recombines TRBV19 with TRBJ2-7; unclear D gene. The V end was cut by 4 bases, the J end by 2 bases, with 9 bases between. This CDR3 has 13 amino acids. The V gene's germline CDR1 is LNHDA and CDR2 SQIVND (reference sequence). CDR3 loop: CASSRVVAYEQYF. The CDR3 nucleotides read TGTGCCAGTAGTAGAGTAGTCGCCTACGAGCAGTACTTC.

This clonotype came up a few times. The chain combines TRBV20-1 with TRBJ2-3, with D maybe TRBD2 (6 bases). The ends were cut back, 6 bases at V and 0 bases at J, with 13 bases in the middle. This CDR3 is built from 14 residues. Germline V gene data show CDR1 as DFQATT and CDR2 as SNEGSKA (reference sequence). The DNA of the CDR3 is TGCAGTGCCTTAGGCGGGGAAAGCACAGATACGCAGTATTTT. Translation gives CSALGGESTDTQYF.

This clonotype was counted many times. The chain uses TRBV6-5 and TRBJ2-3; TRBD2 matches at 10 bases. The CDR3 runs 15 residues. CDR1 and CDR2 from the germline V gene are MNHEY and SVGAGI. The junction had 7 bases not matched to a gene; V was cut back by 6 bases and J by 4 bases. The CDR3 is CASRAVSGGADTQYF. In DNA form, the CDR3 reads TGTGCCAGCAGGGCTGTGAGCGGGGGGGCAGATACGCAGTATTTT.

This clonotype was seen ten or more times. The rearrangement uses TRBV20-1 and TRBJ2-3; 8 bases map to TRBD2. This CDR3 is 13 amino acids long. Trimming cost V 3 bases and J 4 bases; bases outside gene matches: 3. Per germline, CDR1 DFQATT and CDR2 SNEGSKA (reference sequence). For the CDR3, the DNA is TGCAGTGCTAGGGCGGGAGGCCCAGATACGCAGTATTTT. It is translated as CSARAGGPDTQYF.

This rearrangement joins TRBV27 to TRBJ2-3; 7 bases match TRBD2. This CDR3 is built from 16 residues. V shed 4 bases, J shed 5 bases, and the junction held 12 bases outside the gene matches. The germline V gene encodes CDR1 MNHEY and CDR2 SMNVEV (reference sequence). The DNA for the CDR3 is TGTGCCAGCAGTTCCCGAGGTGCGGGAGACATAGATACGCAGTATTTT. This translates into CASSSRGAGDIDTQYF.

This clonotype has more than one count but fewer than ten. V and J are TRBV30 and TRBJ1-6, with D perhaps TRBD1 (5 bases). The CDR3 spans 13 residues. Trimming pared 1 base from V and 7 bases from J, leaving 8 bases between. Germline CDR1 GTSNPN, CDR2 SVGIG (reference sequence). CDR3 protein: CAWSDAGNSPLHF. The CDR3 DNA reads TGTGCCTGGAGTGACGCAGGGAATTCACCCCTCCACTTT.

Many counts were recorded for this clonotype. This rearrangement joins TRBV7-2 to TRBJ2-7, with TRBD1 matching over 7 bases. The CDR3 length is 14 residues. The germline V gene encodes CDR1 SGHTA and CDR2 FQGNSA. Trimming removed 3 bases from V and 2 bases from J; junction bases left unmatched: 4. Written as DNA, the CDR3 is TGTGCCAGCAGCTTGGGACAGAGAACCTACGAGCAGTACTTC. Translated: CASSLGQRTYEQYF.

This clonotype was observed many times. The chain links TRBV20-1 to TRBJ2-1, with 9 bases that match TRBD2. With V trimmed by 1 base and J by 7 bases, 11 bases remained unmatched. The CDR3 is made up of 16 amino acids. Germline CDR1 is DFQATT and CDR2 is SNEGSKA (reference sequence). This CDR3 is CSARVSSGELRNEQFF. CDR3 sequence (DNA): TGCAGTGCTAGAGTGTCTAGCGGGGAGTTACGAAATGAGCAGTTCTTC.

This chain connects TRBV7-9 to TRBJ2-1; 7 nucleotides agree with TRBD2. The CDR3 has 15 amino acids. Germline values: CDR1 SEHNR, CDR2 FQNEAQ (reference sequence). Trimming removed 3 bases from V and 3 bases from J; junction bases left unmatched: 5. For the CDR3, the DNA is TGTGCCAGCAGCTTCGGTCTAGCGGTCTACAATGAGCAGTTCTTC. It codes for CASSFGLAVYNEQFF. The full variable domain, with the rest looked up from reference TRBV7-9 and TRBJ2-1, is DTGVSQNPRHKITKRGQNVTFRCDPISEHNRLYWYRQTLGQGPEFLTYFQNEAQLEKSRLLSDRFSAERPKGSFSTLEIQRTEQGDSAMYLCASSFGLAVYNEQFFGPGTRLTVL.